This T cell receptor (beta chain) was identified in a study of blood T cell repertoires in COVID-19. Overall study context: The United States, Italy and Spain were the sources of the acute and convalescent COVID-19 samples. In each case, the material was cDNA or gDNA derived from T cells, B-cell-depleted T cells, or PBMCs.

Trimming cost V 5 bases and J 4 bases, with 11 bases left between them. The CDR3 consists of 14 residues. Per the germline V gene, CDR1 is SGHTA and CDR2 is FQGNSA. Original processing methods: Quantification of nucleated cells was approximated via reference gene primer amplification. The data were produced by immunoSEQ multiplex PCR, yet TCRdb's version contains in-frame clones alone and is incomplete. The V and J calls and the clone size are those of that table, but D and trimming were determined from the DNA. The sample holds 250,000 to 350,000 clones; 86% are singletons and the top ten take about 3%.

This rearrangement joins TRBV7-2 to TRBJ1-4; D possibly corresponds to TRBD1 (6 bases). This clonotype was sampled from a woman in her twenties or thirties with active or convalescent COVID-19. The material sequenced was peripheral blood. CDR3 sequence: CASSPDRFNEKLFF. The DNA of the CDR3 is TGTGCCAGCAGCCCTGACAGGTTTAATGAAAAACTGTTTTTT.